The 5 T cell receptor beta chains presented below share a single source sample, sequenced in a study of cytomegalovirus exposure and HLA in healthy donors. This PCR relied on a set of 60 Vbeta primers and 13 Jbeta primers. TCRdb keeps only in-frame clones here, not all; method: immunoSEQ multiplex PCR. The top ten hold approximately 2.3% of the sample, which has roughly 250,000 clones, roughly 70% seen once. Sequences were obtained from PBMCs. These receptors originate from a female donor in good health and CMV-seronegative.

This rearrangement joins TRBV25-1 to TRBJ1-4; maybe TRBD1 (5 bases). CDR3 length equals 13 residues. CDR1 MGHDK and CDR2 SYGVNS come from the germline V gene. Deletions cut 4 bases from V and 7 bases from J, with 10 bases between. CDR3 nucleotide sequence: TGTGCCAGCAGTGGGACAATTCTTGAAAAACTGTTTTTT. This codes for CASSGTILEKLFF.

This clone appeared a few times. J is TRBJ1-2 and V is TRBV28; D may be TRBD1 (5 bases). V gave up 4 bases and J gave up 8 bases, with 17 bases separating them. Germline V gene data show CDR1 as MDHEN and CDR2 as SYDVKM. The CDR3 has 14 residues. The CDR3 loop reads CASSYRDWRAGYTF. The CDR3 DNA is TGTGCCAGCAGTTATAGGGACTGGCGGGCGGGCTACACCTTC.

The V gene is TRBV27, the J gene TRBJ2-3, with 8 bases identical to TRBD2. CDR1 is MNHEY and CDR2 is SMNVEV in the germline V gene (reference sequence). V shed 5 bases and J 0 bases; nucleotides not matched to a gene: 7. The CDR3 has 16 amino acids. The DNA of the CDR3 is TGTGCCAGCAGTCCAAAGACTAGCGCTAGCACAGATACGCAGTATTTT. Translated: CASSPKTSASTDTQYF.

The V call is TRBV5-1, the J call TRBJ2-3; D gene uncertain. The CDR3 contains 17 residues. Germline values: CDR1 SGHRS, CDR2 YFSETQ. Between the trimmed V and J ends, which lost 0 bases and 0 bases, there was a span of 14 bases. The CDR3 reads CASSLGATLKSTDTQYF. The DNA of the CDR3 is TGCGCCAGCAGCTTGGGGGCAACTTTAAAGAGCACAGATACGCAGTATTTT.

The chain is built from TRBV11-2 and TRBJ2-5, with D unclear. This CDR3 has 12 residues. Trimming removed 0 bases at V and 5 bases at J, with 4 bases between. CDR1 SGHAT and CDR2 FQNNGV come from the germline V gene. The CDR3 protein is CASSLDRETQYF. CDR3 DNA: TGTGCCAGCAGCTTAGATCGGGAGACCCAGTACTTC. The full variable domain, rest sourced from reference TRBV11-2 and TRBJ2-5, is EAGVAQSPRYKIIEKRQSVAFWCNPISGHATLYWYQQILGQGPKLLIQFQNNGVVDDSQLPKDRFSAERLKGVDSTLKIQPAKLEDSAVYLCASSLDRETQYFGPGTRLLVL.